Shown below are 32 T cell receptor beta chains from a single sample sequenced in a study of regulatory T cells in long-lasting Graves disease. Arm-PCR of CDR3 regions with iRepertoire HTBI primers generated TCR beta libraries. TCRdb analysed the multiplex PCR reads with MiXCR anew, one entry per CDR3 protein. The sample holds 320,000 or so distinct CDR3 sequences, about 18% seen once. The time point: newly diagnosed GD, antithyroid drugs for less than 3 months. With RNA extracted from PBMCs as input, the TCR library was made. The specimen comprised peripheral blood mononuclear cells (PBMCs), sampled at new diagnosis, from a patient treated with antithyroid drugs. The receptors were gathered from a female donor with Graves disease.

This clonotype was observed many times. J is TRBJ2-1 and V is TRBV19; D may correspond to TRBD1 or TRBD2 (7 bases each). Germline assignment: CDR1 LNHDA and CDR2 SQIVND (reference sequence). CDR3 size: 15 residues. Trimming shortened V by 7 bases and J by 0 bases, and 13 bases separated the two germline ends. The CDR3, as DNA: TGTGCCAGTACCCGGGGGGACAGCTCCTACAATGAGCAGTTCTTC. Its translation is CASTRGDSSYNEQFF.

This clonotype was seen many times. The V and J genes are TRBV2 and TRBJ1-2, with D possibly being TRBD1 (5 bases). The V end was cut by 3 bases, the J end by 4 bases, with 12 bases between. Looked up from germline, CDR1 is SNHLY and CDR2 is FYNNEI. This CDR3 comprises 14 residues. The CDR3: CASSDGGRGYGYTF. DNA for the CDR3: TGTGCCAGCAGTGATGGAGGAAGGGGCTATGGCTACACCTTC.

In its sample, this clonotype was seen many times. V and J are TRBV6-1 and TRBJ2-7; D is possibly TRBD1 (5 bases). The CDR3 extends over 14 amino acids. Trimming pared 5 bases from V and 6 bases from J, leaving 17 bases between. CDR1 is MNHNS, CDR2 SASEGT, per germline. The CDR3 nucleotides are TGTGCCAGCAGTCGACGTCAGGGTTGGCCCGAGCAGTACTTC. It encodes CASSRRQGWPEQYF.

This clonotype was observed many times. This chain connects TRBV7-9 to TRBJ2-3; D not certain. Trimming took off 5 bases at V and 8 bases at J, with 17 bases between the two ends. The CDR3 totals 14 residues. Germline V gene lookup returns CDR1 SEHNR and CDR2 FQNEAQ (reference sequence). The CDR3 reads CASSHGRLGGTQYF. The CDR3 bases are TGTGCCAGCAGCCACGGACGGTTGGGCGGTACGCAGTATTTT.

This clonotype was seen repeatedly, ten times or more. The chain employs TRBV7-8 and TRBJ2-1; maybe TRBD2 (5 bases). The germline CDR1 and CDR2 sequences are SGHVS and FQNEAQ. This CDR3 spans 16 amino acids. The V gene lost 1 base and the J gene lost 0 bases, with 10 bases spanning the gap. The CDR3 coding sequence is TGTGCCAGCAGCTTAGGGTTGGGGAGCTCCTACAATGAGCAGTTCTTC. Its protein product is CASSLGLGSSYNEQFF.

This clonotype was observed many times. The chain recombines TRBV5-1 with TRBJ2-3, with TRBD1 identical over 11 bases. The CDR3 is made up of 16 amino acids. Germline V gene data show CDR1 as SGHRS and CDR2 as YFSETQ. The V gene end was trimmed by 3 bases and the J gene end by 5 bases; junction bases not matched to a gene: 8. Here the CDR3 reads CASSYSGTGGGDTQYF. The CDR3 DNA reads TGCGCCAGCAGCTACTCCGGGACAGGGGGTGGAGATACGCAGTATTTT.

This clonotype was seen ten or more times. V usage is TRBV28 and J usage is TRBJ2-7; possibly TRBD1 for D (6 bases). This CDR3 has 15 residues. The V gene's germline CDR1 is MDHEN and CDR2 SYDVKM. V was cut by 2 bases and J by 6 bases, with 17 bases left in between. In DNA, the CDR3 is TGTGCCAGCAGTTTAATCTGGGACACGCTCGCCGAGCAGTACTTC. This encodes CASSLIWDTLAEQYF. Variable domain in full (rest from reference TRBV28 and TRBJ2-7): DVKVTQSSRYLVKRTGEKVFLECVQDMDHENMFWYRQDPGLGLRLIYFSYDVKMKEKGDIPEGYSVSREKKERFSLILESASTNQTSMYLCASSLIWDTLAEQYFGPGTRLTVT.

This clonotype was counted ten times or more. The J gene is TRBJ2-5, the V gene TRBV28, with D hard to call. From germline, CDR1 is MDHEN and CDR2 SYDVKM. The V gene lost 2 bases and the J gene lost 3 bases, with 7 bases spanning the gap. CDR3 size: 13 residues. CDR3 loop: CASSLRGEETQYF. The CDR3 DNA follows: TGTGCCAGCAGTTTACGAGGAGAAGAGACCCAGTACTTC.

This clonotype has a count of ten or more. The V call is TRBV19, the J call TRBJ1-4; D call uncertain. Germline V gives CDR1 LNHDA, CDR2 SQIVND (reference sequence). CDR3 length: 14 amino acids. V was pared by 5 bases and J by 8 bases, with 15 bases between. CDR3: CASSVDEEEEKLFF. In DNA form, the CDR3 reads TGTGCCAGTAGTGTGGACGAAGAGGAGGAAAAACTGTTTTTT.

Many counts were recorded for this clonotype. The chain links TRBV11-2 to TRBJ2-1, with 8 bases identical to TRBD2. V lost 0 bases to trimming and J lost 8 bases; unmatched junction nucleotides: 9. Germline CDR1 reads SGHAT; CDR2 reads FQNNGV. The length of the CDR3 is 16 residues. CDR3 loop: CASSLDPTGGPHEQFF. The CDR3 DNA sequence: TGTGCCAGCAGCTTAGACCCGACGGGAGGGCCACATGAGCAGTTCTTC.

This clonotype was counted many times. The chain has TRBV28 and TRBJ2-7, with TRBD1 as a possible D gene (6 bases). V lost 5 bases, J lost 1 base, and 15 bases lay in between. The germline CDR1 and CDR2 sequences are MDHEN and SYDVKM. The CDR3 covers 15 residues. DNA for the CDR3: TGTGCCAGCAGTCCCACAGGGATAAAGTCCTACGAGCAGTACTTC. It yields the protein CASSPTGIKSYEQYF.

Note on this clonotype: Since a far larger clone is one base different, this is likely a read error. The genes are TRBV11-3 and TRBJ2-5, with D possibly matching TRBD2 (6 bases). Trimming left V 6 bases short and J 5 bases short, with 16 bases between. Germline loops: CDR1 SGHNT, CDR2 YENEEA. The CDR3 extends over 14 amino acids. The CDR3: CASRLSGVEETQYF. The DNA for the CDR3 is TGTGCCAGCAGGTTGTCGGGGGTCGAGGAGACCCAGTACTTC.

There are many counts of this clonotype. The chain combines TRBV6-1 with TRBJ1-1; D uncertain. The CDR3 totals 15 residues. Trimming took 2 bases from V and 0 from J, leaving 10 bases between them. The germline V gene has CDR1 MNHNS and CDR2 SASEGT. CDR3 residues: CASSEKRVMNTEAFF. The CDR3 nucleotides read TGTGCCAGCAGTGAAAAAAGAGTTATGAACACTGAAGCTTTCTTT.

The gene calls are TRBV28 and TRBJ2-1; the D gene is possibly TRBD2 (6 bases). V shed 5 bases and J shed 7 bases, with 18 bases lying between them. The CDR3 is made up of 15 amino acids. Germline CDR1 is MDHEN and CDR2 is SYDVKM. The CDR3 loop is CASSPTTGLANEQFF. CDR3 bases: TGTGCCAGCAGTCCTACAACGGGACTCGCAAATGAGCAGTTCTTC.

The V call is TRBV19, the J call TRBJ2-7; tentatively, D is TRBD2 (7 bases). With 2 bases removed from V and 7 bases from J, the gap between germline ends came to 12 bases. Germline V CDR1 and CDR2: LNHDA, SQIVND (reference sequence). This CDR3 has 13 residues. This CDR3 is CASSIRRGGEQYF. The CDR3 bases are TGTGCCAGTAGTATAAGGAGGGGGGGTGAGCAGTACTTC.

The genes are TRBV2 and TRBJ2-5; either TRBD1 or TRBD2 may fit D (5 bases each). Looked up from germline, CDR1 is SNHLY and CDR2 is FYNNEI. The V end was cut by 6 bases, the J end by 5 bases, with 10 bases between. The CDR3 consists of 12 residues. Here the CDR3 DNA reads TGTGCCAGCAGCCGGGACGTTGAGACCCAGTACTTC. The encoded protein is CASSRDVETQYF.

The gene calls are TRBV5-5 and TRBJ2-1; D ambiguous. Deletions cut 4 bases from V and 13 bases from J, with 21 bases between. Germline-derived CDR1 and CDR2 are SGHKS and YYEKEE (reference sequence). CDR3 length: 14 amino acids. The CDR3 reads CASSPRLRQETQFF. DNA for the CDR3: TGTGCCAGCAGCCCTCGTCTGCGACAAGAGACCCAGTTCTTC.

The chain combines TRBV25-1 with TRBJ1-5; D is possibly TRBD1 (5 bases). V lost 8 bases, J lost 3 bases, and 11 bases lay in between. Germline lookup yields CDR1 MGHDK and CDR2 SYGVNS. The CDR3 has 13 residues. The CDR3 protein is CASERDANQPQHF. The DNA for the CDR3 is TGTGCCAGCGAAAGGGACGCCAATCAGCCCCAGCATTTT.

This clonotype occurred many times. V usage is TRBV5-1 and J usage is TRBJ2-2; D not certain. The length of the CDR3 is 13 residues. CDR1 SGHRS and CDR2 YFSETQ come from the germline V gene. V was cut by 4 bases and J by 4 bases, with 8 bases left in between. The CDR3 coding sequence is TGCGCCAGCAGCCCTGACCTCACCGGGGAGCTGTTTTTT. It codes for CASSPDLTGELFF.

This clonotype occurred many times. CDR3 loop: CASSNRGQPQHF. CDR3 in DNA: TGTGCCAGCAGCAACAGAGGACAGCCCCAGCATTTT. The rearrangement uses TRBV7-2 and TRBJ1-5, with D hard to call. The V and J ends lost 5 bases and 7 bases respectively, with 9 bases between them. The CDR3 runs 12 residues. Germline CDR1 is SGHTA and CDR2 is FQGNSA.

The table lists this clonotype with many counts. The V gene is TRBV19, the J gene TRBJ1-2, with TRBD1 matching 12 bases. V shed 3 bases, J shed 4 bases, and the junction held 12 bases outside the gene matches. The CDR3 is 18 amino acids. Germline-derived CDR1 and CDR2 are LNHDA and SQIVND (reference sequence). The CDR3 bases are TGTGCCAGTAGTATGAGGGGGACAGGGGGCGCCGAAATCTATGGCTACACCTTC. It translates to CASSMRGTGGAEIYGYTF.

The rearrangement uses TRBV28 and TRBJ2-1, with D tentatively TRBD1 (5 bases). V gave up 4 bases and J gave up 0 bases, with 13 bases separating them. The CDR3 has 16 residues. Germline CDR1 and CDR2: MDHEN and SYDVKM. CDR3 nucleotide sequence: TGTGCCAGCAGTTCCCTAGGACACCTCTCCTACAATGAGCAGTTCTTC. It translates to CASSSLGHLSYNEQFF. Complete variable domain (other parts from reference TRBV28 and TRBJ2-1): DVKVTQSSRYLVKRTGEKVFLECVQDMDHENMFWYRQDPGLGLRLIYFSYDVKMKEKGDIPEGYSVSREKKERFSLILESASTNQTSMYLCASSSLGHLSYNEQFFGPGTRLTVL.

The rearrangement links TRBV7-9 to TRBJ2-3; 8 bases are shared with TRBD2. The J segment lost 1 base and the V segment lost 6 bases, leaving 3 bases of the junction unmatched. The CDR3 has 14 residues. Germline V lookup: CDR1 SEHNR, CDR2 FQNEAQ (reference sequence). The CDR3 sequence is CASRRGDRTDTQYF. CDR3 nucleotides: TGTGCCAGCAGGCGGGGGGACCGCACAGATACGCAGTATTTT.

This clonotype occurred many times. In nucleotides, the CDR3 is TGTGCCAGCAGTTTCCCCTTAGGGACAGGGGAAGAGACCCAGTACTTC. This sequence encodes CASSFPLGTGEETQYF. The chain carries TRBV12-3 or TRBV12-4 and TRBJ2-5, with TRBD1 matching over 10 bases. CDR3 length equals 16 residues. V dropped 3 bases and J dropped 3; count of bases not matched to a gene: 7.

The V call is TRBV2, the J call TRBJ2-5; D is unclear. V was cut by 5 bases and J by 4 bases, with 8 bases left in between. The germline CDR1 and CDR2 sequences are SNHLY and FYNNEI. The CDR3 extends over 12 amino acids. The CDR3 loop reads CASSYLGETQYF. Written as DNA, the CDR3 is TGTGCCAGCAGTTATTTAGGAGAGACCCAGTACTTC.

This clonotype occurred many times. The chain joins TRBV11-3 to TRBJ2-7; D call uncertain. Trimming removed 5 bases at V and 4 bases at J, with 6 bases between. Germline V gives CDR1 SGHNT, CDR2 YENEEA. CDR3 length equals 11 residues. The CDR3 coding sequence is TGTGCCAGCAGCGAAGGTTACGAGCAGTACTTC. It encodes CASSEGYEQYF.

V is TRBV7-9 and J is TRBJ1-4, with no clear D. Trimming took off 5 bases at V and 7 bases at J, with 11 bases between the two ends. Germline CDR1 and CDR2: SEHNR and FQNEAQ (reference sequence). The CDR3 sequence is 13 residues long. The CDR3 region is CASSEGRTEKLFF. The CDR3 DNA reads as TGTGCCAGCAGCGAAGGACGGACTGAAAAACTGTTTTTT.

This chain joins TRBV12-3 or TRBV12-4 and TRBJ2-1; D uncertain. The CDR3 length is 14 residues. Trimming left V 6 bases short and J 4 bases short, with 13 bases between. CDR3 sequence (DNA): TGTGCCAGCAGCCAGAGTTGGGTATACAATGAGCAGTTCTTC. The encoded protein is CASSQSWVYNEQFF.

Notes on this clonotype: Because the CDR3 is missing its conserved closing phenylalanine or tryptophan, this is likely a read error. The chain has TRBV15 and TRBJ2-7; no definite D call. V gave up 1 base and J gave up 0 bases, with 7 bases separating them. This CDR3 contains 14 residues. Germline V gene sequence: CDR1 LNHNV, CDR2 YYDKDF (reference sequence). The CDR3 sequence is CATSRVADSYEQYL. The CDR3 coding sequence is TGTGCCACCAGCAGAGTTGCGGACTCCTACGAGCAGTACCTC.

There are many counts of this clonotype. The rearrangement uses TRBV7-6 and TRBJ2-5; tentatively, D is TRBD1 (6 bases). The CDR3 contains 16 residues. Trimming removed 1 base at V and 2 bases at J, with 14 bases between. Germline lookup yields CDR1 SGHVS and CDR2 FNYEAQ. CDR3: CASSLEVRQGQETQYF. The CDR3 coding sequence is TGTGCCAGCAGCTTAGAGGTGCGGCAGGGGCAAGAGACCCAGTACTTC. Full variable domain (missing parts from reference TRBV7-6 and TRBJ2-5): GAGVSQSPRYKVTKRGQDVALRCDPISGHVSLYWYRQALGQGPEFLTYFNYEAQQDKSGLPNDRFSAERPEGSISTLTIQRTEQRDSAMYRCASSLEVRQGQETQYFGPGTRLLVL.

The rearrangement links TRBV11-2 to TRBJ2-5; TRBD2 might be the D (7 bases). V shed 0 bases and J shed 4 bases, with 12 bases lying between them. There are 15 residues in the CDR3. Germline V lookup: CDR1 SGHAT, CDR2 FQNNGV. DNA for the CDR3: TGTGCCAGCAGCTTAGATAAGGGGGGGGGAGAGACCCAGTACTTC. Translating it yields CASSLDKGGGETQYF.

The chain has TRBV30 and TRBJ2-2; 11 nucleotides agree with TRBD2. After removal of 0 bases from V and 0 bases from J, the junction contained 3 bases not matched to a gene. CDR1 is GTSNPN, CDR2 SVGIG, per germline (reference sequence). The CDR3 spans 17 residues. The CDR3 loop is CAWSVLAGGPNTGELFF. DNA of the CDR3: TGTGCCTGGAGTGTTTTAGCGGGAGGGCCGAACACCGGGGAGCTGTTTTTT.